One sample yielded the 5 T cell receptor beta chains listed below, sequenced in a study of blood T cell repertoires in COVID-19. This table comes from immunoSEQ multiplex PCR, and its TCRdb copy is limited to in-frame clones, with some not included. The repertoire holds about 260,000 clones, with around 87% as singletons. Material for sequencing was peripheral blood. The origin of the receptors is a woman aged 40 to 50 who had recovered from COVID-19.

This clone appeared a single time. The genes are TRBV9 and TRBJ2-2, with TRBD1 matching over 8 bases. V trimming: 3 bases; J trimming: 10 bases; junction bases outside the gene matches: 5. In germline, CDR1 is SGDLS, CDR2 YYNGEE. The length of the CDR3 is 13 residues. As DNA, the CDR3 is TGTGCCAGCAGCGCCCCAGGGGGCCAGGAGCTGTTTTTT. As protein: CASSAPGGQELFF.

The J gene is TRBJ1-2, the V gene TRBV2; D unresolved. Per the germline V gene, CDR1 is SNHLY and CDR2 is FYNNEI. The CDR3 contains 12 residues. V shed 6 bases and J shed 8 bases, with 13 bases lying between them. The CDR3 region is CASRAGPQGYTF. The CDR3 nucleotides are TGTGCCAGCAGGGCAGGCCCACAGGGCTACACCTTC.

V and J are TRBV19 and TRBJ2-7, with 10 bases lining up with TRBD1. Germline V gives CDR1 LNHDA, CDR2 SQIVND (reference sequence). This CDR3 comprises 14 residues. After removal of 6 bases from V and 3 bases from J, the junction contained 5 bases not matched to a gene. CDR3 DNA sequence: TGTGCCAGTAGCCCGGGACAGGGGCTCTACGAGCAGTACTTC. It specifies CASSPGQGLYEQYF.

J is TRBJ1-1 and V is TRBV5-5, with D possibly matching TRBD1 (6 bases). This CDR3 is built from 13 residues. Trimming took off 3 bases at V and 1 base at J, with 7 bases between the two ends. CDR1 and CDR2 (germline): SGHKS, YYEKEE (reference sequence). CDR3 protein: CASSSQGNTEAFF. In DNA, the CDR3 is TGTGCCAGCAGCTCACAGGGGAACACTGAAGCTTTCTTT.

J is TRBJ1-1 and V is TRBV7-3; tentatively, D is TRBD1 (6 bases). Germline V gene lookup returns CDR1 SGHTA and CDR2 FQGTGA. This CDR3 is built from 14 residues. V shed 8 bases and J shed 0 bases, with 13 bases lying between them. This chain's CDR3 is CASQDSLMNTEAFF. CDR3 bases: TGTGCCAGCCAGGACAGCCTAATGAACACTGAAGCTTTCTTT.